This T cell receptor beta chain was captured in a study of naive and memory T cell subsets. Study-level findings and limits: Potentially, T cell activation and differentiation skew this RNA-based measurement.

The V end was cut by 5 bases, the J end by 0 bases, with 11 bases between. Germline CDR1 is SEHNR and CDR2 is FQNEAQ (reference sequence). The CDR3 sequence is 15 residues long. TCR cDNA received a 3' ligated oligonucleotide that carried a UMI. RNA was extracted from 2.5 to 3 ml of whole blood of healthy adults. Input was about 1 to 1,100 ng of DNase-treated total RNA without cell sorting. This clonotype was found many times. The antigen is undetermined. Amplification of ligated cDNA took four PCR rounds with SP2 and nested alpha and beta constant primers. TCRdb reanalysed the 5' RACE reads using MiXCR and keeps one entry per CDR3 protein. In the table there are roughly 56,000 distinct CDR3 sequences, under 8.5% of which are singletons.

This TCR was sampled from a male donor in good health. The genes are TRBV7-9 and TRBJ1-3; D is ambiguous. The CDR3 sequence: CASSPRTISGNTIYF. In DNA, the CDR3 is TGTGCCAGCAGCCCCCGAACAATCTCTGGAAACACCATATATTTT. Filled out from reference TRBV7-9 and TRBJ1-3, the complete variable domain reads DTGVSQNPRHKITKRGQNVTFRCDPISEHNRLYWYRQTLGQGPEFLTYFQNEAQLEKSRLLSDRFSAERPKGSFSTLEIQRTEQGDSAMYLCASSPRTISGNTIYFGEGSWLTVV.